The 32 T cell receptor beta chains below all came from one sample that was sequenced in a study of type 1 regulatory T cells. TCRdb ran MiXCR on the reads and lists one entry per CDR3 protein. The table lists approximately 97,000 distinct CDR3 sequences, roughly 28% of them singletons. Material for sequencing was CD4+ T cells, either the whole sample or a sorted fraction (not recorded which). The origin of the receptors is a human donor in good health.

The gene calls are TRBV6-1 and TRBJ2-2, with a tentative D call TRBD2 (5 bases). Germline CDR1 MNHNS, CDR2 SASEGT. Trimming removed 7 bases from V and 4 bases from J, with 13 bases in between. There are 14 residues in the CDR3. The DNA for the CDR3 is TGTGCCAGCACGGGGTTAAGGAGCACCGGGGAGCTGTTTTTT. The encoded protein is CASTGLRSTGELFF.

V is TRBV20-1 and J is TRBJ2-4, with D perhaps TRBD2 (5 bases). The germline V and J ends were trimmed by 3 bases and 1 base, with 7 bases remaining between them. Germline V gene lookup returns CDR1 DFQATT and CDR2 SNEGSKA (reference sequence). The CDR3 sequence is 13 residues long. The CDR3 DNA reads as TGCAGTGCTAGTAGCGACGCCAAAAACATTCAGTACTTC. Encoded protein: CSASSDAKNIQYF.

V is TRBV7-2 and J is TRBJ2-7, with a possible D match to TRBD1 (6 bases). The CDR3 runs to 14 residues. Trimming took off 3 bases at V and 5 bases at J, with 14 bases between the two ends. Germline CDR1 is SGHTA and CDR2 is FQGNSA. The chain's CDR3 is CASSLSQGIHEQYF. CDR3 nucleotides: TGTGCCAGCAGCTTGTCACAGGGAATCCACGAGCAGTACTTC.

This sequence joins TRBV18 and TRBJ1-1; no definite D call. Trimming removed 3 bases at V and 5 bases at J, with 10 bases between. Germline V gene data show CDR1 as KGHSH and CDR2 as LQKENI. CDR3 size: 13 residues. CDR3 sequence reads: CASSPLGYTEAFF. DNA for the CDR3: TGTGCCAGCTCACCCTTAGGGTATACTGAAGCTTTCTTT.

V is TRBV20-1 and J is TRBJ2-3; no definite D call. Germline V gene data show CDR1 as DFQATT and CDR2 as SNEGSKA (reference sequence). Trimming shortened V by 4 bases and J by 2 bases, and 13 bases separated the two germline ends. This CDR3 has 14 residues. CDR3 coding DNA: TGCAGTGCTACCAGAGTGGTTTTCACAGATACGCAGTATTTT. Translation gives CSATRVVFTDTQYF.

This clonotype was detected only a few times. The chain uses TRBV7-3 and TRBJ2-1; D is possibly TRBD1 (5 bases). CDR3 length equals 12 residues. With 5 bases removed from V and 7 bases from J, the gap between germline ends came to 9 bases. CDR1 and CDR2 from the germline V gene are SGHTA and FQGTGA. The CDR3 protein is CASSKAGNEQFF. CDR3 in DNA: TGTGCCAGCAGCAAGGCAGGGAATGAGCAGTTCTTC. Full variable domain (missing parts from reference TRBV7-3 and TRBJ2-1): GAGVSQTPSNKVTEKGKYVELRCDPISGHTALYWYRQSLGQGPEFLIYFQGTGAADDSGLPNDRFFAVRPEGSVSTLKIQRTERGDSAVYLCASSKAGNEQFFGPGTRLTVL.

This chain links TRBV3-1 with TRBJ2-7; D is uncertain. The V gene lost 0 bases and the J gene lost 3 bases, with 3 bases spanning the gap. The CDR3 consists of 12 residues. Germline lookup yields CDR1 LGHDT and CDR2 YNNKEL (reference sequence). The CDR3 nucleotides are TGTGCCAGCAGCCAAGAGGGCTACGAGCAGTACTTC. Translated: CASSQEGYEQYF.

DNA for the CDR3: TGTGCCAGCAGCTTTCTAGCGAGCGGGGGGTACGAGCAGTACTTC. Translating gives CASSFLASGGYEQYF. This chain connects TRBV7-9 to TRBJ2-7, with 9 bases identical to TRBD2. The CDR3 has 15 residues. CDR1 SEHNR and CDR2 FQNEAQ come from the germline V gene (reference sequence). The J segment lost 4 bases and the V segment lost 3 bases, leaving 7 bases of the junction unmatched.

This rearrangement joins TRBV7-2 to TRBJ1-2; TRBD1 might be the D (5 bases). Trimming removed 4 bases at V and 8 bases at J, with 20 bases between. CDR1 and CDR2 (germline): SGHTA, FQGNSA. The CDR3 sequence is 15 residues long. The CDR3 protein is CASSSPTGSSRGYTF. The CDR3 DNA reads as TGTGCCAGCAGCTCCCCAACAGGCAGCTCAAGGGGCTACACCTTC. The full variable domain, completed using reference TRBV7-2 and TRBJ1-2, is GAGVSQSPSNKVTEKGKDVELRCDPISGHTALYWYRQSLGQGLEFLIYFQGNSAPDKSGLPSDRFSAERTGGSVSTLTIQRTQQEDSAVYLCASSSPTGSSRGYTFGSGTRLTVV.

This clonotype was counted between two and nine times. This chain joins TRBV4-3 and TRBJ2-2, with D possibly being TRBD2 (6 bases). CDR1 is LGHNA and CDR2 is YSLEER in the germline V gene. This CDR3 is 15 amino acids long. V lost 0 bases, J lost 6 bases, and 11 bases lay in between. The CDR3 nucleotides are TGCGCCAGCAGCCAAGAGGGACGGGGGTCCGGGGAGCTGTTTTTT. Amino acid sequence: CASSQEGRGSGELFF.

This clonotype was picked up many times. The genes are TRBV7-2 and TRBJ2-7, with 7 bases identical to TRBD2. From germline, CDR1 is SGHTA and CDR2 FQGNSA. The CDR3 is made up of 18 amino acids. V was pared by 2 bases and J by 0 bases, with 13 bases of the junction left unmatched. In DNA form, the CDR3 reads TGTGCCAGCAGCTTACGCCCCTCTGGAGCGGGAAGCTCCTACGAGCAGTACTTC. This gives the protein CASSLRPSGAGSSYEQYF.

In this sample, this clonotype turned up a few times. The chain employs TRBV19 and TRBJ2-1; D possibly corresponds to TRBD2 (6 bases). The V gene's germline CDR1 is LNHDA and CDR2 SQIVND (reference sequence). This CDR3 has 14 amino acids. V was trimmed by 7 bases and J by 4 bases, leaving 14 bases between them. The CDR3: CASNRRTTYNEQFF. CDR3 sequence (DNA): TGTGCCAGTAATAGAAGGACTACTTACAATGAGCAGTTCTTC.

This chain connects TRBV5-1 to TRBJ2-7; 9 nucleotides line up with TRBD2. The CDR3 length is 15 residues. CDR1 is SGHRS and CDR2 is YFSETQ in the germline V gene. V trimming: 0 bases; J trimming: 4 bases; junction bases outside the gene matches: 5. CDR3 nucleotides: TGCGCCAGCAGCTTGGCCATGGCGGGAGGGTACGAGCAGTACTTC. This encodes CASSLAMAGGYEQYF.

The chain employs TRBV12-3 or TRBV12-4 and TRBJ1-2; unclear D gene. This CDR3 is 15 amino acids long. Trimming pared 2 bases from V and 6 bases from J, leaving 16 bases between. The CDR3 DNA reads TGTGCCAGCAGTTTATTTATGGCAGAGAGTAATGGCTACACCTTC. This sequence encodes CASSLFMAESNGYTF.

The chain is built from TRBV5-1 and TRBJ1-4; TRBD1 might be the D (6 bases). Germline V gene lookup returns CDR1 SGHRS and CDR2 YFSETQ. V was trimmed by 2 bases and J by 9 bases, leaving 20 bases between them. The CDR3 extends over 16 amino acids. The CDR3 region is CASSFGQTFQGKKLFF. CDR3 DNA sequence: TGCGCCAGCAGCTTTGGACAGACCTTTCAGGGTAAAAAACTGTTTTTT.

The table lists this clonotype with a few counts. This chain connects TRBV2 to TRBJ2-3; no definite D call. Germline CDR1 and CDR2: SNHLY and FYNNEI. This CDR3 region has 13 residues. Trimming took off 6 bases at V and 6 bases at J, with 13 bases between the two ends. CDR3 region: CASRDDKSDTQYF. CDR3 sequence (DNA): TGTGCCAGCAGGGACGATAAGTCGGATACGCAGTATTTT. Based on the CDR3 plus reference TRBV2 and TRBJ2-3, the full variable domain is EPEVTQTPSHQVTQMGQEVILRCVPISNHLYFYWYRQILGQKVEFLVSFYNNEISEKSEIFDDQFSVERPDGSNFTLKIRSTKLEDSAMYFCASRDDKSDTQYFGPGTRLTVL.

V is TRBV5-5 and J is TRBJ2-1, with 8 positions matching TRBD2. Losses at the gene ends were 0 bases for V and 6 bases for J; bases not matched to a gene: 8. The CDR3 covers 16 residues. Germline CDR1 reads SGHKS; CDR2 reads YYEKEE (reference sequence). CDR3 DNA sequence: TGTGCCAGCAGCTTGGCGGTGTTAGCGGGAATCAATGAGCAGTTCTTC. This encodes CASSLAVLAGINEQFF.

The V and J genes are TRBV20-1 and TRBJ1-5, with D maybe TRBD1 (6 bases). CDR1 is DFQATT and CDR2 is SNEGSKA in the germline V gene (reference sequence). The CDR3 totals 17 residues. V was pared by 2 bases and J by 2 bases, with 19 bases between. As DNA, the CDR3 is TGCAGTGCTAGACCAACGATAGGGGGGATGGGCAATCAGCCCCAGCATTTT. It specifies CSARPTIGGMGNQPQHF.

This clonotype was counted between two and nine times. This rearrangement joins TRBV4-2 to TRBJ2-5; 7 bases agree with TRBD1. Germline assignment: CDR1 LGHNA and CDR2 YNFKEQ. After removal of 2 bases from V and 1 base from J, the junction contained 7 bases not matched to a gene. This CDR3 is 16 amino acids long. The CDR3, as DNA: TGTGCCAGCAGCCAACGCGCCGGGACAGCCCAAGAGACCCAGTACTTC. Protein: CASSQRAGTAQETQYF.

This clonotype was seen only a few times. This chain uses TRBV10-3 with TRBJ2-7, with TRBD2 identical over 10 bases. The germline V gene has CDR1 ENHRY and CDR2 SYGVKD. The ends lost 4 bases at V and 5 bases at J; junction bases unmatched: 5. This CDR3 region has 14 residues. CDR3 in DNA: TGTGCCATCAGTGGGCTAGCGGGAGTAAACGAGCAGTACTTC. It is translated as CAISGLAGVNEQYF.

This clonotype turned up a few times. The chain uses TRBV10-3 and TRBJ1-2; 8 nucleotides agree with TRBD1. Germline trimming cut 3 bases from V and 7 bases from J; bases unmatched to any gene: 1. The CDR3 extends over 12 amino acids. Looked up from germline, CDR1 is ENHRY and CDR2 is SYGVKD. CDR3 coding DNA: TGTGCCATCAGTGAAACAGGGGGTGGCTACACCTTC. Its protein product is CAISETGGGYTF.

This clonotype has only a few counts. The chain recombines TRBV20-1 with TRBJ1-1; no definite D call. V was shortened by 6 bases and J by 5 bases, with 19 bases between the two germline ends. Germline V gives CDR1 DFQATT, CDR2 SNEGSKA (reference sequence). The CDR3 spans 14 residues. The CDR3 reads CSAYGKRYETEAFF. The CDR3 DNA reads TGCAGTGCCTACGGAAAGCGATATGAGACTGAAGCTTTCTTT.

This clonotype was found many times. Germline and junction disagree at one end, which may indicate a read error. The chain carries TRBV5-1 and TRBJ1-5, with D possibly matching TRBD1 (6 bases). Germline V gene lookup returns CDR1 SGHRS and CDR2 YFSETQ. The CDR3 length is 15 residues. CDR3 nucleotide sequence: TGTGCCAGCAGCTTAGCAGGGGATAGCAATCAGCCCCAGCATTTT. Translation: CASSLAGDSNQPQHF. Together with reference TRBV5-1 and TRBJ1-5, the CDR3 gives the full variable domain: KAGVTQTPRYLIKTRGQQVTLSCSPISGHRSVSWYQQTPGQGLQFLFEYFSETQRNKGNFPGRFSGRQFSNSRSEMNVSTLELGDSALYLCASSLAGDSNQPQHFGDGTRLSIL.

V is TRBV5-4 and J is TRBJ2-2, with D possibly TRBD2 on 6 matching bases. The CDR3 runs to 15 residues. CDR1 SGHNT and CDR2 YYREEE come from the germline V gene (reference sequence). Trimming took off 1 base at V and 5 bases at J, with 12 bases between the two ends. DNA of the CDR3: TGTGCCAGCAGCTTGCGGCGGGGTGAAACCGGGGAGCTGTTTTTT. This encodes CASSLRRGETGELFF.

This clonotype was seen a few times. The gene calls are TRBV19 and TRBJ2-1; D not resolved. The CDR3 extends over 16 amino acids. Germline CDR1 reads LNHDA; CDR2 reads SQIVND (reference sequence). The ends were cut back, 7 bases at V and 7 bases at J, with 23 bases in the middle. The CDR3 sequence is CASIPNRGRGRNEQFF. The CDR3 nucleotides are TGTGCCAGTATTCCCAACCGCGGTCGCGGTCGGAATGAGCAGTTCTTC.

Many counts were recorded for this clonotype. The CDR3 spells CASSLGGTSTDTQYF. The CDR3 DNA reads as TGTGCCAGCAGCTTGGGCGGCACTAGCACAGATACGCAGTATTTT. The chain carries TRBV5-8 and TRBJ2-3; no definite D call. V dropped 0 bases and J dropped 0 bases, with 8 bases sitting between them. This CDR3 is 15 amino acids long. CDR1 and CDR2 (germline): SGHTS, YDEGEE.

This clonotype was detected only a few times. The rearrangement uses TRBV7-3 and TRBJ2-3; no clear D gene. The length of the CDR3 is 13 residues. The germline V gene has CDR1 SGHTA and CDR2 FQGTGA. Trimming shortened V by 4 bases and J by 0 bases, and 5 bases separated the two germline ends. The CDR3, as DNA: TGTGCCAGCAGCTCCATAAGCACAGATACGCAGTATTTT. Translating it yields CASSSISTDTQYF. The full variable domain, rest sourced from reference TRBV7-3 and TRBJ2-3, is GAGVSQTPSNKVTEKGKYVELRCDPISGHTALYWYRQSLGQGPEFLIYFQGTGAADDSGLPNDRFFAVRPEGSVSTLKIQRTERGDSAVYLCASSSISTDTQYFGPGTRLTVL.

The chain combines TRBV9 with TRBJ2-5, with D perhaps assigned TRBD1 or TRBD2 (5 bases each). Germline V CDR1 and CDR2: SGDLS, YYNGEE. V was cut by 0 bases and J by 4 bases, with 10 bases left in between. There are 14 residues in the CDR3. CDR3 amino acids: CASSVGLGRETQYF. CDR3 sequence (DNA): TGTGCCAGCAGCGTAGGGCTGGGACGAGAGACCCAGTACTTC.

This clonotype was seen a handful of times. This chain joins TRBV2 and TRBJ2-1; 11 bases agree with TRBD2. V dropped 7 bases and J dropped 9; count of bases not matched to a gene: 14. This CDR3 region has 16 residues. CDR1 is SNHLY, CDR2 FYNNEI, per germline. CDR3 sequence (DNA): TGTGCCAGCAAAGGCATGACTAGCGGGACGAGCGGTGAGCAGTTCTTC. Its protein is CASKGMTSGTSGEQFF.

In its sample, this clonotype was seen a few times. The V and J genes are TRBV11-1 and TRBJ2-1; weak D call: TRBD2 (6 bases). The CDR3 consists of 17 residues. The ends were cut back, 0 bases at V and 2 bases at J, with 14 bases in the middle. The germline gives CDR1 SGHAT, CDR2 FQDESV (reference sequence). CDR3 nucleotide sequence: TGTGCCAGCAGCTTAGCTGGAGGGGTGGGGACCTACAATGAGCAGTTCTTC. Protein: CASSLAGGVGTYNEQFF.

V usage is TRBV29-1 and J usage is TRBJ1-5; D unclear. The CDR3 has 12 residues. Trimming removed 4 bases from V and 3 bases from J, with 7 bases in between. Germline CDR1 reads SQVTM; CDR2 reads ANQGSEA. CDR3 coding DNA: TGCAGCGTTGCCATGGACAATCAGCCCCAGCATTTT. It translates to CSVAMDNQPQHF.

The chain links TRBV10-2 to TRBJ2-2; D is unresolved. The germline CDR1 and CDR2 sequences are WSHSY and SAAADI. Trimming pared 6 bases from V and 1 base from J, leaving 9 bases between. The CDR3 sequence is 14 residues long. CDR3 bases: TGCGCCAGCAGAGGTGACGTGAACACCGGGGAGCTGTTTTTT. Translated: CASRGDVNTGELFF.